Each of the 20 T cell receptor beta chains below was sequenced from the same sample in a study of blood T cell repertoires in COVID-19. TCRdb keeps only in-frame clones here, not all; method: immunoSEQ multiplex PCR. The sample has approximately 390,000 clones, nearly 90% seen once; the top ten hold about 6.8%. The specimen sequenced was peripheral blood. These receptors all come from a man aged 18 to 30 with active or convalescent COVID-19.

The chain combines TRBV7-2 with TRBJ1-1; the D is unclear. The CDR3 runs 13 residues. Per the germline V gene, CDR1 is SGHTA and CDR2 is FQGNSA. Trimming left V 5 bases short and J 6 bases short, with 13 bases between. This CDR3 is CASSAGKLPEAFF. DNA of the CDR3: TGTGCCAGCAGCGCCGGGAAACTACCTGAAGCTTTCTTT.

Comments on this clone: This CDR3 is also generated by other DNA sequences in the sample. V and J are TRBV2 and TRBJ1-4; D is unresolved. Germline V lookup: CDR1 SNHLY, CDR2 FYNNEI. The CDR3 loop spans 14 amino acids. V lost 6 bases and J lost 0, with 8 bases in between. The CDR3 bases are TGTGCCAGCAGGCGGGCTGCAACTAATGAAAAACTGTTTTTT. Protein product: CASRRAATNEKLFF.

V usage is TRBV19 and J usage is TRBJ1-4; 10 bases agree with TRBD1. J lost 7 bases, V lost 6 bases, and 5 bases had no gene match. The germline gives CDR1 LNHDA, CDR2 SQIVND (reference sequence). The CDR3 is 14 residues long. As DNA, the CDR3 is TGTGCCAGTAGCGACGGGACAGGGGTTGAAAAACTGTTTTTT. Translating it yields CASSDGTGVEKLFF.

V usage is TRBV6-5 and J usage is TRBJ2-3; D gene ambiguous. The V gene's germline CDR1 is MNHEY and CDR2 SVGAGI. This CDR3 spans 15 amino acids. Trimming took 1 base from V and 1 from J, leaving 9 bases between them. CDR3 amino acids: CASSYYSRGTDTQYF. The CDR3 DNA is TGTGCCAGCAGTTACTACTCCCGGGGCACAGATACGCAGTATTTT.

CDR3 loop: CASSQDDSRIKNTEAFF. As DNA, the CDR3 is TGCGCCAGCAGCCAAGATGACAGTCGGATAAAGAACACTGAAGCTTTCTTT. This chain connects TRBV4-3 to TRBJ1-1; D might be TRBD1 (5 bases). Trimming took off 0 bases at V and 1 base at J, with 15 bases between the two ends. The CDR3 has 17 residues. Germline V gene data show CDR1 as LGHNA and CDR2 as YSLEER.

This chain joins TRBV5-1 and TRBJ2-3; weak D call: TRBD2 (5 bases). The V end was cut by 1 base, the J end by 2 bases, with 20 bases between. The CDR3 spans 18 residues. Germline CDR1 and CDR2: SGHRS and YFSETQ. The CDR3: CASSLWGGSETVTDTQYF. CDR3 sequence (DNA): TGCGCCAGCAGCTTGTGGGGTGGGAGCGAGACTGTCACAGATACGCAGTATTTT.

The rearrangement joins TRBV7-8 to TRBJ2-7; TRBD1 matches 12 bases. CDR3 size: 18 residues. With 5 bases clipped from V and 9 bases from J, the junction kept 20 bases outside the gene matches. Germline V gene sequence: CDR1 SGHVS, CDR2 FQNEAQ. CDR3 nucleotides: TGTGCCAGCAGCCCCTGGGAGGGGACAGGGGGCGCTCAGAATGCGCAGTACTTC. It is translated as CASSPWEGTGGAQNAQYF.

J is TRBJ2-3 and V is TRBV18, with 16 bases fitting TRBD2. The CDR3 has 15 amino acids. Germline trimming cut 3 bases from V and 7 bases from J; bases unmatched to any gene: 1. The germline V gene has CDR1 KGHSH and CDR2 LQKENI. For the CDR3, the DNA is TGTGCCAGCTCACCGGGACTAGCGGGGGGGAATACGCAGTATTTT. Amino acid sequence: CASSPGLAGGNTQYF.

This clone was seen a single time. The J gene is TRBJ2-3, the V gene TRBV9; 8 nucleotides line up with TRBD2. CDR3 size: 14 residues. Germline CDR1 is SGDLS and CDR2 is YYNGEE. The V and J ends lost 4 bases and 5 bases, in that order; junction bases with no gene match: 6. CDR3 DNA: TGTGCCAGCAGCTTTCGGGAGGGAGGAGATACGCAGTATTTT. It specifies CASSFREGGDTQYF. The complete variable domain, with remaining parts taken from reference TRBV9 and TRBJ2-3, reads DSGVTQTPKHLITATGQRVTLRCSPRSGDLSVYWYQQSLDQGLQFLIQYYNGEERAKGNILERFSAQQFPDLHSELNLSSLELGDSALYFCASSFREGGDTQYFGPGTRLTVL.

This chain uses TRBV27 with TRBJ2-2, with a possible D match to TRBD1 (6 bases). This CDR3 region has 14 residues. Between the trimmed V and J ends, which lost 5 bases and 4 bases, there was a span of 11 bases. Germline V gives CDR1 MNHEY, CDR2 SMNVEV (reference sequence). The CDR3 spells CASSRQGRTGELFF. The DNA of the CDR3 is TGTGCCAGCAGTAGGCAGGGGCGCACCGGGGAGCTGTTTTTT.

The chain combines TRBV9 with TRBJ2-2; D is unresolved. Germline V gene lookup returns CDR1 SGDLS and CDR2 YYNGEE. V lost 2 bases and J 4 bases, leaving 12 bases between the germline ends. There are 15 residues in the CDR3. CDR3 amino acids: CASSVYTPGTGELFF. CDR3 in DNA: TGTGCCAGCAGCGTGTACACCCCGGGCACCGGGGAGCTGTTTTTT. The variable domain in full, completed from reference TRBV9 and TRBJ2-2, reads DSGVTQTPKHLITATGQRVTLRCSPRSGDLSVYWYQQSLDQGLQFLIQYYNGEERAKGNILERFSAQQFPDLHSELNLSSLELGDSALYFCASSVYTPGTGELFFGEGSRLTVL.

The V and J genes are TRBV3-1 (or the pseudogene TRBV3-2) and TRBJ1-1; D uncertain. The CDR3 contains 12 residues. Deletions cut 5 bases from V and 1 base from J, with 5 bases between. Germline V gene data show CDR1 as LGHDT and CDR2 as YNNKEL (reference sequence). The CDR3 loop reads CASSSRNTEAFF. CDR3 DNA sequence: TGTGCCAGCAGCTCCCGGAACACTGAAGCTTTCTTT.

The chain couples TRBV5-1 to TRBJ2-7; 7 bases match TRBD2. This CDR3 contains 15 residues. Germline CDR1 SGHRS, CDR2 YFSETQ. The V gene end was trimmed by 0 bases and the J gene end by 3 bases; junction bases not matched to a gene: 6. CDR3 amino acids: CASSLAVTSSYEQYF. For the CDR3, the DNA is TGCGCCAGCAGCTTGGCCGTGACTAGCAGCTACGAGCAGTACTTC.

V is TRBV14 and J is TRBJ1-2; no reliable D call. Trimming stripped 2 bases from V and 3 bases from J, with 10 bases between. The length of the CDR3 is 14 residues. Germline CDR1 is SGHDN and CDR2 is FVKESK. CDR3 bases: TGTGCCAGCAGCCAAAGCAACAGATACTATGGCTACACCTTC. Translated: CASSQSNRYYGYTF.

CDR3 DNA sequence: TGTGCCAGCAGACCCGGGGGGGTAGCCTACGAGCAGTACTTC. As protein: CASRPGGVAYEQYF. This chain joins TRBV27 and TRBJ2-7, with TRBD2 matching over 8 bases. The length of the CDR3 is 14 residues. V lost 6 bases, J lost 2 bases, and 6 bases stayed unmatched. Germline values: CDR1 MNHEY, CDR2 SMNVEV (reference sequence).

This clone has a handful of counts. The sample carries other DNA sequences with the same CDR3. The rearrangement joins TRBV4-1 to TRBJ2-3; 7 nucleotides align to TRBD2. This CDR3 contains 15 residues. Looked up from germline, CDR1 is MGHRA and CDR2 is YSYEKL. The trim removed 0 bases at V and 3 bases at J, leaving 3 bases unmatched. CDR3 coding DNA: TGCGCCAGCAGCCAAGAAGGCGGGAGAACAGATACGCAGTATTTT. This encodes CASSQEGGRTDTQYF.

This clone has a handful of counts. This rearrangement joins TRBV6-1 to TRBJ2-7, with TRBD2 matching 8 bases. CDR3 size: 16 residues. Germline values: CDR1 MNHNS, CDR2 SASEGT. With 2 bases clipped from V and 3 bases from J, the junction kept 9 bases outside the gene matches. For the CDR3, the DNA is TGTGCCAGCAGTGAACCCCCCGCGGCGGGGGGCTACGAGCAGTACTTC. This translates into CASSEPPAAGGYEQYF.

The chain has TRBV7-9 and TRBJ2-7; the D gene is possibly TRBD1 (6 bases). The CDR3 loop spans 15 amino acids. In germline, CDR1 is SEHNR, CDR2 FQNEAQ (reference sequence). Trimming took off 0 bases at V and 2 bases at J, with 11 bases between the two ends. CDR3 protein: CASSLAGTITYEQYF. Here the CDR3 DNA reads TGTGCCAGCAGCTTAGCGGGGACAATAACCTACGAGCAGTACTTC.

This chain uses TRBV28 with TRBJ2-3; D may be TRBD1 (6 bases). This CDR3 has 15 residues. CDR1 and CDR2 (germline): MDHEN, SYDVKM. Trimming pared 6 bases from V and 2 bases from J, leaving 15 bases between. The CDR3 sequence is CASRGQQGYTDTQYF. In DNA form, the CDR3 reads TGTGCCAGCAGGGGACAACAGGGTTACACAGATACGCAGTATTTT.

The gene calls are TRBV28 and TRBJ1-1; 8 nucleotides agree with TRBD1. Germline V gene sequence: CDR1 MDHEN, CDR2 SYDVKM. The CDR3 runs to 15 residues. The V gene end was trimmed by 6 bases and the J gene end by 2 bases; junction bases not matched to a gene: 8. CDR3 sequence reads: CASRRPDRVNTEAFF. CDR3 DNA sequence: TGTGCCAGCAGACGACCGGACAGGGTAAACACTGAAGCTTTCTTT.